The 3 T cell receptor beta chains reported below all come from one sample, sequenced in a study of response to subunit inactivated influenza vaccine. In TCRdb, the RT-PCR reads were re-called with MiXCR into one record per CDR3 protein. The profile shows more than 250,000 distinct CDR3 sequences, 20% to 25% of them singletons. The material sequenced was PBMCs from blood, taken roughly 20 months after vaccination. These receptors all stem from a man between 50 and 69 years old who received an inactivated influenza vaccine.

The rearrangement links TRBV6-2 or TRBV6-3 to TRBJ2-5; no clear D. CDR1 and CDR2 from the germline V gene are MNHEY and SVGEGT. V shed 0 bases and J shed 3 bases, with 2 bases lying between them. The CDR3 totals 12 residues. The CDR3 nucleotides are TGTGCCAGCAGTTACTCGGAAGAGACCCAGTACTTC. It yields the protein CASSYSEETQYF.

Here the CDR3 reads CSVNQRNTEAFF. CDR3 in DNA: TGCAGCGTCAACCAGCGGAACACTGAAGCTTTCTTT. The chain combines TRBV29-1 with TRBJ1-1, with no clear D. The V gene lost 6 bases and the J gene lost 1 base, with 9 bases spanning the gap. From germline, CDR1 is SQVTM and CDR2 ANQGSEA. This CDR3 contains 12 residues.

This clonotype was observed a handful of times. The genes are TRBV2 and TRBJ2-3; D is ambiguous. CDR3 length: 12 residues. The V and J ends lost 5 bases and 6 bases respectively, with 9 bases between them. The germline V gene encodes CDR1 SNHLY and CDR2 FYNNEI. CDR3 in amino acids: CASSTDGDTQYF. The CDR3 DNA reads TGTGCCAGCAGTACCGACGGGGATACGCAGTATTTT.